The 2 T cell receptor beta chains presented below share a single source sample, sequenced in a study of T cell changes during pregnancy in multiple sclerosis. The table came from immunoSEQ multiplex PCR; TCRdb's copy has only in-frame clones and leaves some out. The table lists about 100,000 clones, more than 90% of them singletons. Sequenced material: peripheral blood, taken in the second trimester of pregnancy. The receptors shown here come from a female donor with multiple sclerosis, enrolled in a pregnancy study.

About this clone itself: One end of the junction does not line up with germline, which may come from a read error. This chain links TRBV20-1 with TRBJ2-7; D may be TRBD2 (7 bases). Germline V gene lookup returns CDR1 DFQATT and CDR2 SNEGSKA (reference sequence). There are 10 residues in the CDR3. The CDR3 is CSAGGAGGGF. The CDR3 bases are TGCAGTGCGGGGGGGGCAGGAGGCGGGTTC.

The rearrangement uses TRBV5-1 and TRBJ2-2; 8 positions agree with TRBD2. Trimming at V came to 3 bases and at J to 5 bases, leaving 3 bases not matched to a gene. Germline V gene lookup returns CDR1 SGHRS and CDR2 YFSETQ. The CDR3 is 14 residues long. Here the CDR3 reads CASSYAGGTGELFF. In DNA, the CDR3 is TGCGCCAGCAGCTACGCGGGAGGAACCGGGGAGCTGTTTTTT.